Following are 11 T cell receptor beta chains from one sample sequenced in a study of tumor-infiltrating lymphocytes in primary liver carcinoma. Starting material for RNA and DNA co-extraction consisted of roughly 18-34 mg of unsorted bulk tissue. Using a constant-region primer together with ProtoScript II reverse transcriptase, TCR beta cDNA was made from 450 to 600 ng of total RNA. Modified slightly, ARM-PCR produced TCR beta libraries over three nested multiplex PCR rounds. PCR rounds one and two used TRBV1-TRBV30 forward primers with a C-beta reverse primer for around 11 cycles each. From the multiplex PCR reads, TCRdb called clonotypes with MiXCR, one entry per CDR3 protein. The profile covers roughly 200,000 distinct CDR3 sequences, with roughly 80% appearing a single time and 15% to 20% taken by the ten largest. What was sequenced was tumor tissue from primary liver carcinoma. The source of these receptors is a man aged 35 to 55 with primary liver carcinoma and hepatitis B virus infection.

About this clonotype: An end of the junction does not agree with germline; a read error may underlie this. The J gene is TRBJ2-2, the V gene TRBV12-3 or TRBV12-4; D not certain. CDR3 length: 16 amino acids. The DNA for the CDR3 is TGTGCCAGCAGTTTACCGGTGGGTATAAACACTGGGGAGCTGTTTTTT. It encodes CASSLPVGINTGELFF.

On this clonotype: Sequence at one end of the junction differs from germline and may be a read error. The chain joins TRBV4-2 to TRBJ2-7, with 11 nucleotides matching TRBD2. CDR3 size: 15 residues. Germline V CDR1 and CDR2: LGHNA, YNFKEQ. This CDR3 reads CTSSQDSGRDNGQYF. CDR3 DNA: TGTACCAGCAGCCAAGATAGCGGGAGGGACAACGGGCAGTACTTC.

As for this clonotype: Relative to the germline gene, one junction end is altered; a read error may explain this. The chain uses TRBV12-3 or TRBV12-4 and TRBJ2-7; a possible D gene is TRBD2 (6 bases). The CDR3 sequence is 16 residues long. The CDR3 reads CANSLVGGLGLYEQYF. DNA for the CDR3: TGTGCCAACAGTTTAGTCGGGGGTCTCGGTCTCTACGAGCAGTATTTC.

As to this clonotype: The conserved final phenylalanine or tryptophan is absent from the CDR3, which likely points to a read error. The gene calls are TRBV11-1 and TRBJ2-1; 9 positions agree with TRBD2. The germline V gene encodes CDR1 SGHAT and CDR2 FQDESV (reference sequence). Trimming removed 6 bases from V and 9 bases from J; junction bases left unmatched: 18. The CDR3 runs to 17 residues. In DNA, the CDR3 is TGTGCCAGCAGATCCCCTTCTGGCGGGAGGGCCTTTAGTGAGCAGTTCCTC. This translates into CASRSPSGGRAFSEQFL.

Turning to this clonotype: Its ends do not fully match the called genes, so a read error is possible. The rearrangement links TRBV4-3 to TRBJ1-6, with TRBD1 identical over 10 bases. Germline V gives CDR1 LGHNA, CDR2 YSLEER. The CDR3 covers 16 residues. In DNA form, the CDR3 reads TGCACCAGCAGTTCCTGGGACAGGGGAAGGAATTCGCCCCTCCACTTT. Its protein is CTSSSWDRGRNSPLHF.

There are a few counts of this clonotype. The chain uses TRBV20-1 and TRBJ2-3; D is possibly TRBD2 (6 bases). Germline CDR1 reads DFQATT; CDR2 reads SNEGSKA (reference sequence). This CDR3 is 14 amino acids long. The V end was cut by 5 bases, the J end by 5 bases, with 17 bases between. The CDR3 DNA sequence: TGCAGTGCTGGGGAGGCAGAGTTGGTAGATACGCAGTATTTT. Residues: CSAGEAELVDTQYF.

As concerns this clonotype: Because it lacks the conserved phenylalanine or tryptophan at the end, this CDR3 is likely a read error. The rearrangement uses TRBV6-2 or TRBV6-3 and TRBJ2-3, with D uncertain. The V gene's germline CDR1 is MNHEY and CDR2 SVGEGT. This CDR3 has 12 amino acids. The germline V and J ends were trimmed by 7 bases and 4 bases, with 9 bases remaining between them. The CDR3 DNA is TGTGCCAGCAATCTTCTAGCAGATACGCAGTATATT. Translation gives CASNLLADTQYI.

This clonotype was recorded at least ten times. The chain recombines TRBV11-2 with TRBJ2-7, with 16 bases fitting TRBD2. Germline lookup yields CDR1 SGHAT and CDR2 FQNNGV. V lost 4 bases to trimming and J lost 1 base; unmatched junction nucleotides: 7. This CDR3 comprises 18 residues. The DNA of the CDR3 is TGTGCCAGCAGCTCTGAAGGGACTAGCGGGAGGGCTTCCTACGAGCAGTACTTC. It is translated as CASSSEGTSGRASYEQYF.

This clonotype was picked up many times. The CDR3 DNA sequence: TGCGCCAGCAGCTTGATGGCAGGGGATGGTGAGCCCCAGCATTTT. Amino acids: CASSLMAGDGEPQHF. The rearrangement links TRBV5-1 to TRBJ1-5; D might be TRBD1 (6 bases). V lost 1 base and J 8 bases, leaving 16 bases between the germline ends. The CDR3 runs to 15 residues. Germline CDR1 is SGHRS and CDR2 is YFSETQ.

The J gene is TRBJ2-1, the V gene TRBV4-2; D possibly matches TRBD1 or TRBD2 (5 bases each). Looked up from germline, CDR1 is LGHNA and CDR2 is YNFKEQ. V was pared by 10 bases and J by 7 bases, with 20 bases between. The CDR3 loop spans 14 amino acids. CDR3 loop: CANRQELETNEQFF. CDR3 bases: TGTGCCAACAGGCAAGAACTAGAAACGAATGAGCAGTTCTTC.

Regarding this clonotype: The conserved closing phenylalanine or tryptophan is absent in this CDR3, likely reflecting a read error. CDR3 protein: CAGSQDLRGGSEQFI. The CDR3 DNA follows: TGCGCCGGCAGCCAAGACCTTCGGGGGGGCAGTGAGCAGTTCATC. This chain joins TRBV4-1 and TRBJ2-1; 8 bases fit TRBD2. This CDR3 comprises 15 residues. The germline V gene has CDR1 MGHRA and CDR2 YSYEKL.